This is a list of T cell receptor beta chains from one sample in a study of T cell repertoires in cytomegalovirus infection. From the reads, TCRdb called clonotypes with MiXCR, one entry per CDR3 protein. This table holds roughly 500,000 distinct CDR3 sequences, 16% found once. What was sequenced was CD8+ T cells from PBMCs. All receptors come from a human donor in good health (CMV status not recorded). Some clones in this sample may be carry-over from other donors' samples. Both conserved end residues are part of each CDR3.

v_gene	CDR3aa
TRBV12-3/TRBV12-4	CASSFVQGAIDEQFF
TRBV7-2	CASSYSSSGGLYNEQFF
TRBV24-1	CATAGDRGRSNQPQHF
TRBV27	CASSSGQYEQYF
TRBV12-3/TRBV12-4	CASSLSQGQGREQYF
TRBV5-6	CASSSYRVNQPQHF
TRBV9	CASSVEAGVAEQYF
TRBV14	CASSQDPGTSEQFF
TRBV28	CASSSPLTSGQETQYF
TRBV29-1	CSVGPRGTDTETQYF
TRBV4-2	CASSQETSGPSYEQYF
TRBV9	CASGFTGGAGYTF
TRBV12-3/TRBV12-4	CASSPPSATEAFF
TRBV24-1	CATSDRTGGYNNEQFF
TRBV7-9	CASSPEGVGALWGYTF
TRBV27	CASSLYPGASGNSPLHF
TRBV6-6	CATLPSGGNAEAFF
TRBV12-3/TRBV12-4	CASSFEDNEQFF
TRBV2	CASIPGQGATNAGELFF
TRBV7-6	CASSLGVGSDGYTF
TRBV7-7	CASSRTGLKDEQFF
TRBV28	CASNTQGGNYGYTF
TRBV4-1	CASSQVTVQETQYF
TRBV7-9	CASSSREMGAQGTQYF
TRBV9	CASSVDSMNTEAFF
TRBV7-9	CASSPEGEETQYF
TRBV6-2/TRBV6-3	CASSYGGYGEQFF
TRBV4-1	CASSRSSGRQETQYF
TRBV11-2	CASSLGTGFDPEAFF
TRBV10-2	CAACGTGDTGELFF
TRBV19	CASSIGRAMNTEAFF
TRBV28	CASSFAGSNPSSYEQYF
TRBV7-9	CASSLVFLNTEAFF
TRBV2	CASSTLAGVMYEQYF
TRBV19	CASSSFRTEIYGYTF
TRBV18	CASGSHEQFF
TRBV28	CASSPYRTPVYEQYF
TRBV7-9	CASSLDRGLTDTQYF
TRBV23-1	CASSHPPTEFGQYF
TRBV4-1	CASSQEEGTEAFF
TRBV4-1	CASSQDVRGPNEQYF
TRBV19	CASSRDRGEKTQYF
TRBV19	CASTSDPREFNQPQHF
TRBV5-6	CASSPQLNEQFF
TRBV7-3	CASSPDGRYQETQYF
TRBV7-9	CASSPGPGWGQPQHF
TRBV6-1	CASSEVGSYNEQFF
TRBV7-6	CASSLRDRDTYNVQFF